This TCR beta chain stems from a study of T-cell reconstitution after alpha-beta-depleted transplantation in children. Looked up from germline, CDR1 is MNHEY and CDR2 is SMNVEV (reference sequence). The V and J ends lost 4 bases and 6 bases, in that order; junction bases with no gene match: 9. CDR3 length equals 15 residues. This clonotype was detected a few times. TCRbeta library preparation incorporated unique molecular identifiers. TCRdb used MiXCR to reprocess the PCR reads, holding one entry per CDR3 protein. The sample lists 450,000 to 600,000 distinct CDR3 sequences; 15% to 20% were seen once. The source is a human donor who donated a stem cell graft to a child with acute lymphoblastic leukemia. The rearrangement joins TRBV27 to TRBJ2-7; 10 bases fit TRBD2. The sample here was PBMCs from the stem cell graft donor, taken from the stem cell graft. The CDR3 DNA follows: TGTGCCAGCAGTTCCCCCGCGAGCGGGAGGGCCGAGCAGTACTTC. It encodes CASSSPASGRAEQYF.